This passage covers 15 T cell receptor beta chains from one sample sequenced in a study of cytomegalovirus exposure and HLA in healthy donors. The study ran its PCR with 60 Vbeta and 13 Jbeta primers. Only in-frame clones appear in the TCRdb table, and some are missing; sequencing was by immunoSEQ multiplex PCR. Among about 150,000 clones listed, over 75% were seen once. Sequencing was done on a sample of PBMCs. These receptors were obtained from a woman in her thirties in good health and CMV-seronegative.

The gene calls are TRBV9 and TRBJ2-1; 11 nucleotides agree with TRBD2. CDR1 SGDLS and CDR2 YYNGEE come from the germline V gene. V trimming: 4 bases; J trimming: 4 bases; junction bases outside the gene matches: 7. The CDR3 has 16 amino acids. The CDR3 region has the DNA TGTGCCAGCAGCAACACCGGGACTAGCGGTTACAATGAGCAGTTCTTC. It codes for CASSNTGTSGYNEQFF. Variable domain in full (rest from reference TRBV9 and TRBJ2-1): DSGVTQTPKHLITATGQRVTLRCSPRSGDLSVYWYQQSLDQGLQFLIQYYNGEERAKGNILERFSAQQFPDLHSELNLSSLELGDSALYFCASSNTGTSGYNEQFFGPGTRLTVL.

The chain is built from TRBV7-6 and TRBJ2-7; the match to TRBD1 covers 9 bases. Germline lookup yields CDR1 SGHVS and CDR2 FNYEAQ. The CDR3 loop spans 14 amino acids. V lost 8 bases, J lost 5 bases, and 10 bases stayed unmatched. The CDR3: CASAGGTGFNEQYF. DNA of the CDR3: TGTGCCAGCGCCGGCGGGACAGGGTTCAACGAGCAGTACTTC. Together with reference TRBV7-6 and TRBJ2-7, the CDR3 gives the full variable domain: GAGVSQSPRYKVTKRGQDVALRCDPISGHVSLYWYRQALGQGPEFLTYFNYEAQQDKSGLPNDRFSAERPEGSISTLTIQRTEQRDSAMYRCASAGGTGFNEQYFGPGTRLTVT.

This clone was observed once. V and J are TRBV9 and TRBJ1-4; a weak D match, TRBD1 (5 bases). The CDR3 length is 15 residues. CDR1 is SGDLS and CDR2 is YYNGEE in the germline V gene. V was shortened by 4 bases and J by 4 bases, with 14 bases between the two germline ends. This CDR3 reads CASSTSGGFNEKLFF. CDR3 bases: TGTGCCAGCAGCACTAGTGGGGGGTTTAATGAAAAACTGTTTTTT.

The chain links TRBV6-6 to TRBJ2-3; a weak D match, TRBD2 (5 bases). The V end lost 2 bases, the J end lost 0 bases, and 12 bases lay between the germline ends. This CDR3 is 16 amino acids long. Germline lookup yields CDR1 MNHNY and CDR2 SVGAGI (reference sequence). CDR3 amino acids: CASSYPQRTSTDTQYF. The CDR3, as DNA: TGTGCCAGCAGTTACCCTCAGCGGACTAGCACAGATACGCAGTATTTT.

This rearrangement joins TRBV18 to TRBJ1-6; a possible D gene is TRBD1 (5 bases). CDR3 length equals 15 residues. Trimming took 2 bases from V and 8 from J, leaving 13 bases between them. Germline CDR1 is KGHSH and CDR2 is LQKENI. CDR3: CASSPIATAYSPLHF. CDR3 sequence (DNA): TGTGCCAGCTCACCAATTGCGACAGCATATTCACCCCTCCACTTT.

V is TRBV5-1 and J is TRBJ2-7; a possible D gene is TRBD1 (6 bases). CDR3 length equals 17 residues. CDR1 is SGHRS and CDR2 is YFSETQ in the germline V gene. Trimming cost V 0 bases and J 0 bases, with 16 bases left between them. The CDR3 DNA follows: TGCGCCAGCAGCTTGGCTAATCTGGGGGCCAGCTCCTACGAGCAGTACTTC. This encodes CASSLANLGASSYEQYF.

This clone was observed a single time. The gene calls are TRBV14 and TRBJ1-2; 7 nucleotides align to TRBD1. V trimming: 4 bases; J trimming: 4 bases; junction bases outside the gene matches: 6. This CDR3 has 14 amino acids. Germline-derived CDR1 and CDR2 are SGHDN and FVKESK. CDR3 nucleotides: TGTGCCAGCAGCCTTGGAGGGACAGTCTATGGCTACACCTTC. It specifies CASSLGGTVYGYTF.

This rearrangement joins TRBV7-2 to TRBJ1-2; tentative D call: TRBD1 (6 bases). The V and J ends lost 1 base and 6 bases respectively, with 9 bases between them. The CDR3 sequence is 13 residues long. Germline V gene sequence: CDR1 SGHTA, CDR2 FQGNSA. CDR3: CASSLVGANGYTF. The CDR3 DNA sequence: TGTGCCAGCAGCTTAGTGGGGGCAAATGGCTACACCTTC. Together with reference TRBV7-2 and TRBJ1-2, the CDR3 gives the full variable domain: GAGVSQSPSNKVTEKGKDVELRCDPISGHTALYWYRQSLGQGLEFLIYFQGNSAPDKSGLPSDRFSAERTGGSVSTLTIQRTQQEDSAVYLCASSLVGANGYTFGSGTRLTVV.

This rearrangement joins TRBV5-4 to TRBJ1-5, with D maybe TRBD1 (5 bases). The CDR3 contains 14 residues. The V end was cut by 0 bases, the J end by 5 bases, with 9 bases between. Germline CDR1 reads SGHNT; CDR2 reads YYREEE (reference sequence). CDR3: CASSLEGEDQPQHF. The DNA of the CDR3 is TGTGCCAGCAGCTTGGAAGGGGAGGATCAGCCCCAGCATTTT. The variable domain in full, with the rest retrieved from reference TRBV5-4 and TRBJ1-5, is ETGVTQSPTHLIKTRGQQVTLRCSSQSGHNTVSWYQQALGQGPQFIFQYYREEENGRGNFPPRFSGLQFPNYSSELNVNALELDDSALYLCASSLEGEDQPQHFGDGTRLSIL.

V gene TRBV10-3 combines with J gene TRBJ1-2; D uncertain. The CDR3 extends over 13 amino acids. With 8 bases removed from V and 2 bases from J, the gap between germline ends came to 12 bases. CDR1 ENHRY and CDR2 SYGVKD come from the germline V gene. CDR3 loop: CAIGGRQNYGYTF. CDR3 bases: TGTGCCATCGGTGGGCGGCAGAACTATGGCTACACCTTC.

This clone is a singleton in its sample. A junction end diverges from the germline sequence, so it may reflect a read error. This chain joins TRBV19 and TRBJ1-2; D uncertain. Germline CDR1 is LNHDA and CDR2 is SQIVND (reference sequence). The CDR3 runs 12 residues. DNA for the CDR3: TGTGCCAGTAGTATAGCCGCCACCCCTCAGTCCTTC. Translated: CASSIAATPQSF.

This clone came up a few times. The chain carries TRBV11-3 and TRBJ2-5, with 13 bases matching TRBD2. The CDR3 sequence is 17 residues long. Germline loops: CDR1 SGHNT, CDR2 YENEEA. Trimming cost V 5 bases and J 5 bases; bases outside gene matches: 11. CDR3 loop: CASSPGLAGAQGETQYF. The CDR3 coding sequence is TGTGCCAGCAGCCCCGGACTAGCGGGGGCCCAGGGGGAGACCCAGTACTTC.

The chain recombines TRBV19 with TRBJ1-1; D is unclear. The CDR3 sequence is 14 residues long. CDR1 is LNHDA, CDR2 SQIVND, per germline (reference sequence). V lost 3 bases to trimming and J lost 4 bases, with 12 bases between them. The CDR3 is CASSIREYFTEAFF. The DNA for the CDR3 is TGTGCCAGTAGTATTAGAGAGTATTTCACTGAAGCTTTCTTT.

V and J are TRBV11-2 and TRBJ2-5; 9 positions agree with TRBD2. Germline V gives CDR1 SGHAT, CDR2 FQNNGV. The CDR3 covers 16 residues. V was clipped by 0 bases and J by 1 base; unmatched bases: 3. In nucleotides, the CDR3 is TGTGCCAGCAGCTTAGAGGCTAGCGGGGCCCAAGAGACCCAGTACTTC. Translated: CASSLEASGAQETQYF.

In its sample, this clone was seen a few times. This chain joins TRBV6-5 and TRBJ1-2, with 11 bases lining up with TRBD1. The CDR3 is 15 amino acids. Losses at the gene ends were 0 bases for V and 8 bases for J; bases not matched to a gene: 5. Germline V gene lookup returns CDR1 MNHEY and CDR2 SVGAGI. The CDR3 loop is CASSYSPGTGGGYTF. For the CDR3, the DNA is TGTGCCAGCAGTTACTCACCCGGGACAGGGGGAGGCTACACCTTC.